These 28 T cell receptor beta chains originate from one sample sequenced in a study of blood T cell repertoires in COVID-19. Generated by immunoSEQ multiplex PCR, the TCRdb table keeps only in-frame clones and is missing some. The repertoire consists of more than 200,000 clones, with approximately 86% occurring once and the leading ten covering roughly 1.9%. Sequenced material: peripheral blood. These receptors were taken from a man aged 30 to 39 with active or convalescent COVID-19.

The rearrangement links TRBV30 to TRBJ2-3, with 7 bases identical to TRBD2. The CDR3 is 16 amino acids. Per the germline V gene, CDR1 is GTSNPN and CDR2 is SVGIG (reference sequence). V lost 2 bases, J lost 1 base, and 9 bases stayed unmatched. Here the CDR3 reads CAWSISLRGGTDTQYF. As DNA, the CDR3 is TGTGCCTGGAGTATCTCCCTCCGGGGGGGCACAGATACGCAGTATTTT.

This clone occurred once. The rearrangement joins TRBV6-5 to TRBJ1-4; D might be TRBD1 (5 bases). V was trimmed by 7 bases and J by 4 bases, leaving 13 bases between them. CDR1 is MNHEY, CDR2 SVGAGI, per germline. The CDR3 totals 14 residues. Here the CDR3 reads CASKQGTNNEKLFF. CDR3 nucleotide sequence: TGTGCCAGCAAACAAGGGACTAATAATGAAAAACTGTTTTTT.

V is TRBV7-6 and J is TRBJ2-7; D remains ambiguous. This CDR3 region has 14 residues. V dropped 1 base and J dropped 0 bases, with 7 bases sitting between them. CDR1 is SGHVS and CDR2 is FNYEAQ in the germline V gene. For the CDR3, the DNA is TGTGCCAGCAGCTTAGAACAGTTCTCCTACGAGCAGTACTTC. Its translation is CASSLEQFSYEQYF.

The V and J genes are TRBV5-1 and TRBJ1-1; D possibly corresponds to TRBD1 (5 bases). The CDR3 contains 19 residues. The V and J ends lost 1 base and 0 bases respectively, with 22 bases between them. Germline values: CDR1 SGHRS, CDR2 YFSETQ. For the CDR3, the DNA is TGCGCCAGCAGCTTGTCCGAGTTGGTCTTGACAGACATGAACACTGAAGCTTTCTTT. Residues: CASSLSELVLTDMNTEAFF.

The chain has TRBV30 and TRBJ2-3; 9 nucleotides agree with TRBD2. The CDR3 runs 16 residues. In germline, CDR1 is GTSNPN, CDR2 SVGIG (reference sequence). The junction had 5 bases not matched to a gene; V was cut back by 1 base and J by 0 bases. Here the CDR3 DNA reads TGTGCCTGGAGTGCCGGGACTAGCATTAGCACAGATACGCAGTATTTT. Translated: CAWSAGTSISTDTQYF.

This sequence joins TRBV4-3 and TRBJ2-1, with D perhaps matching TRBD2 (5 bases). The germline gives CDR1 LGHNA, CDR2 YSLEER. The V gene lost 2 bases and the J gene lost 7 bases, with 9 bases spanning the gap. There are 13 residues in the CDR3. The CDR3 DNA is TGCGCCAGCAGCCAAATCTCGGGGAATGAGCAGTTCTTC. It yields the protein CASSQISGNEQFF.

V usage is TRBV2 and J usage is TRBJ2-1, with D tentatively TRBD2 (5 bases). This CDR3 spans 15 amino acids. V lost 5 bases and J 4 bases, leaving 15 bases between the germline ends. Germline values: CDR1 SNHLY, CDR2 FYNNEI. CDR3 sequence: CASSSWEAAYNEQFF. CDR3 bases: TGTGCCAGCAGTAGCTGGGAAGCGGCTTACAATGAGCAGTTCTTC.

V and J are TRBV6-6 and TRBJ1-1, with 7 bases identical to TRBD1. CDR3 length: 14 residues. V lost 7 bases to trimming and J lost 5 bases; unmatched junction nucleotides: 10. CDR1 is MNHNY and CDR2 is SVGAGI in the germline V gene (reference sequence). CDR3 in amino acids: CASIDRESRTEAFF. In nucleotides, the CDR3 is TGTGCCAGCATCGACAGGGAAAGTCGGACTGAAGCTTTCTTT.

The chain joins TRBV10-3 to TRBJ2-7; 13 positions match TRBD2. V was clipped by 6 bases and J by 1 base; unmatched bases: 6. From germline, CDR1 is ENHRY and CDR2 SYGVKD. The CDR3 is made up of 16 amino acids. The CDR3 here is CAIRDGTSGDSYEQYF. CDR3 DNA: TGTGCCATCAGGGACGGGACTAGCGGGGATTCCTACGAGCAGTACTTC.

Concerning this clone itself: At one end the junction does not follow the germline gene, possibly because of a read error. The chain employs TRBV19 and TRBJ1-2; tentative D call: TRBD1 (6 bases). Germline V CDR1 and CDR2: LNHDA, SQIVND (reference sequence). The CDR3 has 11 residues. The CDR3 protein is CASSTPGTPIF. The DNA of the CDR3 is TGTGCCAGTAGTACCCCCGGGACACCCATCTTC. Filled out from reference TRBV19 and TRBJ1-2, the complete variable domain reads DGGITQSPKYLFRKEGQNVTLSCEQNLNHDAMYWYRQDPGQGLRLIYYSQIVNDFQKGDIAEGYSVSREKKESFPLTVTSAQKNPTAFYLCASSTPGTPIFGSGTRLTVV.

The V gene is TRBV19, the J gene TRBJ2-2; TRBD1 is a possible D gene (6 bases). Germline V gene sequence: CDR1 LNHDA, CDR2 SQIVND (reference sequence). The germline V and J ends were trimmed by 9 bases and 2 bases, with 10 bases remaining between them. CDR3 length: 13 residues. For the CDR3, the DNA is TGTGCCAGCGGACAGATTAACACCGGGGAGCTGTTTTTT. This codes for CASGQINTGELFF.

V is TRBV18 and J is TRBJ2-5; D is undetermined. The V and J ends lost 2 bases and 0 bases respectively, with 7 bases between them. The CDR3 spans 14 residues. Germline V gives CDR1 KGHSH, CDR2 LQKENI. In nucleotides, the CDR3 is TGTGCCAGCTCACCAGAAGAGTACCAAGAGACCCAGTACTTC. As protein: CASSPEEYQETQYF.

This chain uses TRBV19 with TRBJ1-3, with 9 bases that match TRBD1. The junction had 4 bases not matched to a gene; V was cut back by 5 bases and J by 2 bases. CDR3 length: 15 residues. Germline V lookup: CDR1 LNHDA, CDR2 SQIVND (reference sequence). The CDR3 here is CASSDRGSAGNTIYF. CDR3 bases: TGTGCCAGTAGTGACAGGGGGAGTGCTGGAAACACCATATATTTT.

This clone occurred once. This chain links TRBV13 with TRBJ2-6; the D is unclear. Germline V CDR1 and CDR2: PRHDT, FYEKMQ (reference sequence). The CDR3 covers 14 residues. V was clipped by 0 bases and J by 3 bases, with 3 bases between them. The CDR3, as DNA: TGTGCCAGCAGCTTAGGCCTTGGGGCCAACGTCCTGACTTTC. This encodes CASSLGLGANVLTF.

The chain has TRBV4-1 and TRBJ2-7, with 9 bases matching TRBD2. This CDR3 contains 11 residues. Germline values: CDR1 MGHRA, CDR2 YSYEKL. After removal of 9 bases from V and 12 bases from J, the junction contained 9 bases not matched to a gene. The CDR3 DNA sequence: TGCGCCAGGAGGCTAGCGGGGACAGCGTACTTC. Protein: CARRLAGTAYF.

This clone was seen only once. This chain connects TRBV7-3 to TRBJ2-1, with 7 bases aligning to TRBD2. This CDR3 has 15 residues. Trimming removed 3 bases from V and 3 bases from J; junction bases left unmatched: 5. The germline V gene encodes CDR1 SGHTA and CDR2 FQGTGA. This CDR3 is CASSLSGDGYNEQFF. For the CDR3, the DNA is TGTGCCAGCAGCTTGAGCGGGGACGGCTACAATGAGCAGTTCTTC.

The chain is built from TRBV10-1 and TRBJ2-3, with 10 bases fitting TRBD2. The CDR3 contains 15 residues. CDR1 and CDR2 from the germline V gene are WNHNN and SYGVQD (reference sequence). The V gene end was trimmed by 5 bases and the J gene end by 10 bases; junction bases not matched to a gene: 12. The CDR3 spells CASSPSGGAGPPQYF. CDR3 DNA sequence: TGCGCCAGCAGTCCAAGCGGGGGGGCTGGTCCTCCGCAGTATTTT.

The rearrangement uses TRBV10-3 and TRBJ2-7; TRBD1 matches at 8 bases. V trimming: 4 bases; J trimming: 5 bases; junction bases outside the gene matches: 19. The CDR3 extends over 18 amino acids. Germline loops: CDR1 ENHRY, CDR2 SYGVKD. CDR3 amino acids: CAISVSFLGQGARHEQYF. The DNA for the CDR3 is TGTGCCATCAGTGTTTCCTTTCTTGGCCAGGGGGCGCGACACGAGCAGTACTTC.

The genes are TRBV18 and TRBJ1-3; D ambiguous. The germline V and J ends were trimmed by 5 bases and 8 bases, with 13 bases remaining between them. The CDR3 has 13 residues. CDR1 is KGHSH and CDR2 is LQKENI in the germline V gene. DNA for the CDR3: TGTGCCAGCTCAAATACTGGGCGAGACACCATATATTTT. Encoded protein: CASSNTGRDTIYF.

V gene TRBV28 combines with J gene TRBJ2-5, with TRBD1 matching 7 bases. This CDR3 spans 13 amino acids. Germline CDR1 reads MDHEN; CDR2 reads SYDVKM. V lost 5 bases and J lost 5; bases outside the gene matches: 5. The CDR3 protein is CASSDRVTETQYF. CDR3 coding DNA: TGTGCCAGCAGTGACAGGGTAACGGAGACCCAGTACTTC.

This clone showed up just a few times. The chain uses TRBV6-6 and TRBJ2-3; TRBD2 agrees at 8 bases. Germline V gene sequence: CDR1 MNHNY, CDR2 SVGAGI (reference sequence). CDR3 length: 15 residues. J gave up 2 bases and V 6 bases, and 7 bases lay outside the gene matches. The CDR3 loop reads CASSRTSGFTDTQYF. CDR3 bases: TGTGCCAGCAGCCGTACTAGCGGCTTCACAGATACGCAGTATTTT.

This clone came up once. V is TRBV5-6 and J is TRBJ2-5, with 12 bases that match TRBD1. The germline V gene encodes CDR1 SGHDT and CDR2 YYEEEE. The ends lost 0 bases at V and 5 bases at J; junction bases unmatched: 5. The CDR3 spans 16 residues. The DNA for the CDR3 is TGTGCCAGCAGCTTGGCCGGGACAGGGGGCTGGGAGACCCAGTACTTC. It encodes CASSLAGTGGWETQYF.

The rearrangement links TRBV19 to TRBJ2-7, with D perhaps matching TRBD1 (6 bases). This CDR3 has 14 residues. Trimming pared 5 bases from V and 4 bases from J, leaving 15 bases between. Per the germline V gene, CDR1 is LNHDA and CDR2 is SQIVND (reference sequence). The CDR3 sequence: CASSAWGRNYEQYF. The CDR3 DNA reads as TGTGCCAGTAGTGCCTGGGGGCGAAATTACGAGCAGTACTTC. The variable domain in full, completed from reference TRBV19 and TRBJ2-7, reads DGGITQSPKYLFRKEGQNVTLSCEQNLNHDAMYWYRQDPGQGLRLIYYSQIVNDFQKGDIAEGYSVSREKKESFPLTVTSAQKNPTAFYLCASSAWGRNYEQYFGPGTRLTVT.

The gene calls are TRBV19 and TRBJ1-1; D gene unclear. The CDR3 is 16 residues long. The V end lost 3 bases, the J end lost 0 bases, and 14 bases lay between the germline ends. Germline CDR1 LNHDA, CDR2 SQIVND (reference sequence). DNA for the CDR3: TGTGCCAGTAGTATCCAGTTTGGAGGATTGAACACTGAAGCTTTCTTT. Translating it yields CASSIQFGGLNTEAFF. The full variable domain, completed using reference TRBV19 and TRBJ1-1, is DGGITQSPKYLFRKEGQNVTLSCEQNLNHDAMYWYRQDPGQGLRLIYYSQIVNDFQKGDIAEGYSVSREKKESFPLTVTSAQKNPTAFYLCASSIQFGGLNTEAFFGQGTRLTVV.

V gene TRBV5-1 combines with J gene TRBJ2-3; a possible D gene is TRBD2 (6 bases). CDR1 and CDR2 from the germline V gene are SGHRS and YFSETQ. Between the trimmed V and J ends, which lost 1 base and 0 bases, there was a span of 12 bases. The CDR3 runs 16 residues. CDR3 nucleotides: TGCGCCAGCAGCTTGTCCCCTAGCGTTAGCACAGATACGCAGTATTTT. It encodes CASSLSPSVSTDTQYF.

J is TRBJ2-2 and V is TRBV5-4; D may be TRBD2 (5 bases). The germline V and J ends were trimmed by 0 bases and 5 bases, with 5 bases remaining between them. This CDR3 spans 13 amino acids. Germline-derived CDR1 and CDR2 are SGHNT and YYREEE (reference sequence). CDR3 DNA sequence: TGTGCCAGCAGCTTGGGCGGGACCGGGGAGCTGTTTTTT. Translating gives CASSLGGTGELFF.

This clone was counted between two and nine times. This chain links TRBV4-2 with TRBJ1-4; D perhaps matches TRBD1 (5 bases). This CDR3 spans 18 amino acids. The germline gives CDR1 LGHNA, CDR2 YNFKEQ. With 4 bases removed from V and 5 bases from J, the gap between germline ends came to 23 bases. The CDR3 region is CASSPERGFGGGNEKLFF. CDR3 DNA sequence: TGTGCCAGCAGCCCTGAGCGGGGTTTCGGGGGAGGAAATGAAAAACTGTTTTTT.

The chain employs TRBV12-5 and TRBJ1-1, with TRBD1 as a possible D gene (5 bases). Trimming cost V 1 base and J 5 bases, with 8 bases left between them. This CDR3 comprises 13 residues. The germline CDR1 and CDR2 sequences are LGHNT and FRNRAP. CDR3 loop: CASGLEGFTEAFF. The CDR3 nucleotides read TGTGCTAGTGGTTTGGAGGGGTTTACTGAAGCTTTCTTT.